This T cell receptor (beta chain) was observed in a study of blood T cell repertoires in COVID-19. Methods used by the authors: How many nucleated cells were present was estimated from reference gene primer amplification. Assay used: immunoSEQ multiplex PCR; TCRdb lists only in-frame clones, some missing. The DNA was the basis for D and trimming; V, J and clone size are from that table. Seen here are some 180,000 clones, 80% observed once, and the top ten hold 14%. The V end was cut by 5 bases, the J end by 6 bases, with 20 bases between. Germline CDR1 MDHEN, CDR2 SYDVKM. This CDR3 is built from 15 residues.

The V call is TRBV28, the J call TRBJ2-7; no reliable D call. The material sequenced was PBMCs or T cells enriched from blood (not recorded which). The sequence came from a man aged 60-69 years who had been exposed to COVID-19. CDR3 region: CASSPSSLRLGEQYF. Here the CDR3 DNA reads TGTGCCAGCAGTCCCTCTTCCCTACGACTGGGCGAGCAGTACTTC.